Below, 10 T cell receptor beta chains from the same sample are listed, as sequenced in a study of blood T cell repertoires in COVID-19. The repertoire was sequenced with immunoSEQ multiplex PCR; TCRdb's copy has only in-frame clones and lacks some. The sample contains about 200,000 clones, around nine tenths of which appear only once. Input material: peripheral blood. These receptors were obtained from a man in his 60s with acute or convalescent COVID-19.

This chain uses TRBV4-3 with TRBJ2-4, with a tentative D call TRBD2 (6 bases). Germline values: CDR1 LGHNA, CDR2 YSLEER. The length of the CDR3 is 17 residues. The V and J ends lost 1 base and 6 bases respectively, with 19 bases between them. CDR3 DNA: TGCGCCAGCAGCCAAGCACCCCCGGGCGCGGGGATAAACATTCAGTACTTC. Protein sequence: CASSQAPPGAGINIQYF.

The V call is TRBV11-3, the J call TRBJ2-3; 8 bases align to TRBD2. The J segment lost 4 bases and the V segment lost 5 bases, leaving 8 bases of the junction unmatched. The CDR3 totals 15 residues. CDR1 and CDR2 (germline): SGHNT, YENEEA. The CDR3: CASSPRGGIADTQYF. CDR3 bases: TGTGCCAGCAGCCCCCGGGGGGGCATCGCAGATACGCAGTATTTT.

The chain recombines TRBV7-9 with TRBJ1-2, with D hard to call. The V gene lost 4 bases and the J gene lost 4 bases, with 19 bases spanning the gap. CDR1 and CDR2 (germline): SEHNR, FQNEAQ (reference sequence). The CDR3 spans 16 residues. CDR3 DNA: TGTGCCAGCAGCTCCAGAGGCGGGCAGGACCTCTATGGCTACACCTTC. Its protein is CASSSRGGQDLYGYTF.

The J gene is TRBJ1-5, the V gene TRBV19, with 8 positions matching TRBD1. Germline CDR1 is LNHDA and CDR2 is SQIVND (reference sequence). The CDR3 runs 16 residues. The V segment lost 5 bases and the J segment 4 bases; nucleotides outside the gene matches: 10. In DNA, the CDR3 is TGTGCCAGTAGTGTGTCAGGGGGCGCGGGTAATCAGCCCCAGCATTTT. Its translation: CASSVSGGAGNQPQHF.

J is TRBJ2-7 and V is TRBV30; 10 bases fit TRBD1. The CDR3 extends over 12 amino acids. The ends lost 3 bases at V and 9 bases at J; junction bases unmatched: 5. The V gene's germline CDR1 is GTSNPN and CDR2 SVGIG (reference sequence). CDR3 sequence: CAWSGTGVAQYF. In DNA form, the CDR3 reads TGTGCCTGGAGCGGGACAGGGGTTGCGCAGTACTTC. The whole variable domain, filled in from reference TRBV30 and TRBJ2-7, reads SQTIHQWPATLVQPVGSPLSLECTVEGTSNPNLYWYRQAAGRGLQLLFYSVGIGQISSEVPQNLSASRPQDRQFILSSKKLLLSDSGFYLCAWSGTGVAQYFGPGTRLTVT.

A single count supports this clone. V is TRBV3-1 (or the pseudogene TRBV3-2) and J is TRBJ2-4, with 9 bases aligning to TRBD1. Germline V gene lookup returns CDR1 LGHDT and CDR2 YNNKEL (reference sequence). V was pared by 1 base and J by 6 bases, with 10 bases of the junction left unmatched. This CDR3 is built from 17 residues. The CDR3 DNA sequence: TGTGCCAGCAGCCAAGGGACAGGGGAAACTTTGGTAAACATTCAGTACTTC. Protein sequence: CASSQGTGETLVNIQYF.

CDR3 sequence reads: CASSLPPGQAYEQYF. The CDR3 DNA follows: TGTGCCAGCAGCTTACCACCAGGACAGGCTTACGAGCAGTACTTC. The chain uses TRBV7-2 and TRBJ2-7; 7 positions match TRBD1. The CDR3 has 15 residues. The germline V gene encodes CDR1 SGHTA and CDR2 FQGNSA. V lost 2 bases to trimming and J lost 4 bases; unmatched junction nucleotides: 8.

This clone has only one observation. The chain couples TRBV4-3 to TRBJ2-7; 10 nucleotides agree with TRBD1. This CDR3 spans 15 amino acids. In germline, CDR1 is LGHNA, CDR2 YSLEER. J was trimmed by 3 bases and V by 0 bases; bases with no gene match: 2. In DNA, the CDR3 is TGCGCCAGCAGCCAAGAAGGACAGGGGGGCTACGAGCAGTACTTC. Its protein is CASSQEGQGGYEQYF.

The chain employs TRBV7-8 and TRBJ2-1, with 8 nucleotides matching TRBD2. Trimming removed 5 bases from V and 6 bases from J; junction bases left unmatched: 3. This CDR3 comprises 13 residues. Germline CDR1 is SGHVS and CDR2 is FQNEAQ. CDR3 nucleotides: TGTGCCAGCAGCGAAGGACTAGCCAATGAGCAGTTCTTC. Amino acids: CASSEGLANEQFF.

This rearrangement joins TRBV27 to TRBJ2-2, with 7 bases identical to TRBD1. V gave up 3 bases and J gave up 2 bases; unmatched junction bases: 3. The CDR3 consists of 15 residues. Germline-derived CDR1 and CDR2 are MNHEY and SMNVEV (reference sequence). The CDR3 here is CASSFRQGNTGELFF. CDR3 nucleotides: TGTGCCAGCAGTTTCCGACAGGGCAACACCGGGGAGCTGTTTTTT.